The clone carrying this TCR beta chain was detected many times. No antigen is known for it. The data derive from a study of neurological immune-mediated disorders. TCRdb re-called the 5' RACE reads with MiXCR, one entry per CDR3 protein. The sample shows roughly 39,000 distinct CDR3 sequences, approximately 7.2% of them seen only once. Study-wide results and caveats: TCR clonal expansion peaked in HTLV-1-associated myelopathy patients and was lowest in multiple sclerosis patients.

This clonotype was obtained from a man aged 50 or older in good health. The sample consisted of CD4+ T cells from blood.

The CDR3: CASSQDTLDRNEQFF. DNA of the CDR3: TGCGCCAGCAGCCAAGACACTCTCGACAGGAATGAGCAGTTCTTC. The chain links TRBV4-3 to TRBJ2-1, with D perhaps matching TRBD1 (6 bases). V shed 0 bases and J shed 7 bases, with 13 bases lying between them. CDR1 and CDR2 from the germline V gene are LGHNA and YSLEER. This CDR3 is built from 15 residues.